The 11 T cell receptor beta chains reported below all come from one sample, sequenced in a study of post-analysis software for immune sequencing data. cDNA libraries for TCR beta contained unique molecular identifiers. TCRdb passed the PCR reads through MiXCR, listing each CDR3 protein once. Here the sample spans 750,000 to 900,000 distinct CDR3 sequences, approximately 44% being singletons. Their antigens are not known. Points from the study as a whole: Five or six TRBV segments, TRBV5-6, TRBV5-1 and TRBV20-1 among them, were found more frequent in patients than controls.

The sequencing sample was made of blood. These receptors all come from a girl aged 5-17 years with multiple sclerosis.

A few counts support this clonotype. The rearrangement joins TRBV7-3 to TRBJ2-1; D is unresolved. Trimming cost V 3 bases and J 8 bases, with 11 bases left between them. This CDR3 has 13 residues. Germline V lookup: CDR1 SGHTA, CDR2 FQGTGA. The DNA for the CDR3 is TGTGCCAGCAGCTTTACGCGGTCCGATGAGCAGTTCTTC. Its translation: CASSFTRSDEQFF.

This chain uses TRBV20-1 with TRBJ2-5; tentative D call: TRBD2 (5 bases). CDR1 is DFQATT and CDR2 is SNEGSKA in the germline V gene (reference sequence). Trimming took off 1 base at V and 1 base at J, with 13 bases between the two ends. The length of the CDR3 is 15 residues. This CDR3 is CSARGPDYPQETQYF. CDR3 coding DNA: TGCAGTGCTAGAGGGCCCGACTACCCCCAAGAGACCCAGTACTTC.

J is TRBJ1-1 and V is TRBV10-3; D is ambiguous. The CDR3 has 17 residues. V lost 0 bases to trimming and J lost 3 bases, with 17 bases between them. Germline CDR1 is ENHRY and CDR2 is SYGVKD. DNA for the CDR3: TGTGCCATCAGTGAGTCGGGCAGGTCGATCGGATACACTGAAGCTTTCTTT. Encoded protein: CAISESGRSIGYTEAFF.

A note on this clonotype: One junction end disagrees with the germline gene, perhaps due to a read error. CDR3 amino acids: CAGSPLWEPYEQYF. CDR3 in DNA: TGTGCCGGCAGTCCCCTGTGGGAGCCCTACGAGCAGTACTTC. The chain uses TRBV6-1 and TRBJ2-7, with a tentative D call TRBD2 (5 bases). CDR1 and CDR2 (germline): MNHNS, SASEGT. This CDR3 is 14 amino acids long.

This clonotype appeared a few times. The chain is built from TRBV10-3 and TRBJ2-3; D is perhaps TRBD2 (7 bases). Trimming took off 4 bases at V and 0 bases at J, with 14 bases between the two ends. The CDR3 is 16 residues long. CDR1 and CDR2 from the germline V gene are ENHRY and SYGVKD. The CDR3 DNA is TGTGCCATCAGTGGGCTACGGGGGGCAAGCACAGATACGCAGTATTTT. The encoded protein is CAISGLRGASTDTQYF.

This clonotype appeared a few times. The CDR3 nucleotides read TGCAGCGTTGAGGGTGACAGGGGGTTGGAAGGGGCCAACGTCCTGACTTTC. Translating gives CSVEGDRGLEGANVLTF. The chain couples TRBV29-1 to TRBJ2-6, with 9 bases identical to TRBD1. Losses at the gene ends were 3 bases for V and 4 bases for J; bases not matched to a gene: 10. This CDR3 region has 17 residues. CDR1 SQVTM and CDR2 ANQGSEA come from the germline V gene.

The rearrangement links TRBV20-1 to TRBJ1-2, with 9 bases that match TRBD1. Germline V gene lookup returns CDR1 DFQATT and CDR2 SNEGSKA (reference sequence). V lost 2 bases to trimming and J lost 1 base; unmatched junction nucleotides: 8. The CDR3 has 16 residues. CDR3 protein: CSARPNPTGGNYGYTF. The CDR3 DNA is TGCAGTGCTAGACCGAACCCGACAGGGGGTAACTATGGCTACACCTTC.

This clonotype is a singleton in its sample. The chain links TRBV7-3 to TRBJ2-7; TRBD2 aligns across 9 bases. The end of the DNA is better explained by TRBJ2-4, so the J call may be wrong. Germline V gene sequence: CDR1 SGHTA, CDR2 FQGTGA. The CDR3 sequence is 14 residues long. The CDR3 is CASSLIAGDDIQYF. The CDR3 DNA reads as TGTGCCAGCAGCTTAATAGCGGGAGACGACATTCAGTACTTC.

The chain recombines TRBV9 with TRBJ2-1; the match to TRBD2 covers 10 bases. The CDR3 has 16 residues. J lost 5 bases, V lost 4 bases, and 9 bases had no gene match. Germline CDR1 reads SGDLS; CDR2 reads YYNGEE. As DNA, the CDR3 is TGTGCCAGCAGCCCTAACCTAGCGGGAGTGGACAATGAGCAGTTCTTC. This translates into CASSPNLAGVDNEQFF.

V usage is TRBV29-1 and J usage is TRBJ1-4, with D uncertain. The CDR3 totals 13 residues. The V gene's germline CDR1 is SQVTM and CDR2 ANQGSEA. V was trimmed by 1 base and J by 5 bases, leaving 8 bases between them. The CDR3 loop reads CSVEVSRNEKLFF. The CDR3 nucleotides are TGCAGCGTTGAAGTCTCCCGGAATGAAAAACTGTTTTTT. Full variable domain (rest looked up from reference TRBV29-1 and TRBJ1-4): SAVISQKPSRDICQRGTSLTIQCQVDSQVTMMFWYRQQPGQSLTLIATANQGSEATYESGFVIDKFPISRPNLTFSTLTVSNMSPEDSSIYLCSVEVSRNEKLFFGSGTQLSVL.

This clonotype was detected a few times. The genes are TRBV9 and TRBJ1-2; 8 positions match TRBD1. Germline CDR1 SGDLS, CDR2 YYNGEE. V gave up 2 bases and J gave up 4 bases; unmatched junction bases: 4. The CDR3 is 14 amino acids. CDR3 in DNA: TGTGCCAGCAGCGTCGGACAGGGTTCCTATGGCTACACCTTC. Translation: CASSVGQGSYGYTF.